This TCR beta chain was sequenced for a study of neurological immune-mediated disorders. TCRdb used MiXCR to reprocess the 5' RACE reads, holding one entry per CDR3 protein. The data show some 80,000 distinct CDR3 sequences, 4.5% to 7.5% seen once. Study-level results: The level of TCR clonal expansion was highest in patients with HTLV-1-associated myelopathy and lowest in multiple sclerosis, where it fell below the level seen in healthy controls. Because no CDR3 amino acid sequences were shared across subjects by expanded clones, private repertoires were suggested in all groups. According to phylogenetic grouping, one related-CDR3 cluster, a possible signature, contained the repertoires of 18 of 34 multiple sclerosis patients.

CDR1 SEHNR and CDR2 FQNEAQ come from the germline V gene (reference sequence). This CDR3 is 16 amino acids long. After removal of 6 bases from V and 7 bases from J, the junction contained 14 bases not matched to a gene. As to time point: longitudinal time-point 2. The starting material, 2 million PBMCs stored at -80 C, gave rise to the unsorted libraries. This clonotype has a count of ten or more. What it binds is unknown. Sequencing was performed on PBMCs. The chain combines TRBV7-9 with TRBJ2-1; TRBD1 aligns across 8 bases. The receptor comes from a woman in her sixties or seventies with multiple sclerosis. This CDR3 reads CASSSETGALGNEQFF. The CDR3 DNA is TGTGCCAGCAGTAGCGAGACAGGGGCCCTAGGTAATGAGCAGTTCTTC. Complete variable domain (other parts from reference TRBV7-9 and TRBJ2-1): DTGVSQNPRHKITKRGQNVTFRCDPISEHNRLYWYRQTLGQGPEFLTYFQNEAQLEKSRLLSDRFSAERPKGSFSTLEIQRTEQGDSAMYLCASSSETGALGNEQFFGPGTRLTVL.